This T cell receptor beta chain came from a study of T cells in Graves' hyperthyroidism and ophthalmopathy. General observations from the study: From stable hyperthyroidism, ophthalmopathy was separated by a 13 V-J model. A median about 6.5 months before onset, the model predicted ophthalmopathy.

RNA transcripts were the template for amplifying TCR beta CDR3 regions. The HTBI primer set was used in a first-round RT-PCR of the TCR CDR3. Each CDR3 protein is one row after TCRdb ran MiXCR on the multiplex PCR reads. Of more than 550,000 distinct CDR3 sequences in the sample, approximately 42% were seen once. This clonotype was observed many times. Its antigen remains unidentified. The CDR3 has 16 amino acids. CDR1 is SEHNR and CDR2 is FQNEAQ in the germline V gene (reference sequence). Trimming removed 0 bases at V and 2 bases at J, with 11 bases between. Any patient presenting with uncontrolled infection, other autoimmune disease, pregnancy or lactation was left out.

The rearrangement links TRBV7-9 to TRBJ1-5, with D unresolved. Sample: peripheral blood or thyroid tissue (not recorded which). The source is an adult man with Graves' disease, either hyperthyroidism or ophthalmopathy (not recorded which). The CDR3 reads CASSLAGYGGNQPQHF. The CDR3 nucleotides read TGTGCCAGCAGCTTAGCAGGGTATGGGGGCAATCAGCCCCAGCATTTT. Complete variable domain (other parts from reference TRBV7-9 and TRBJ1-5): DTGVSQNPRHKITKRGQNVTFRCDPISEHNRLYWYRQTLGQGPEFLTYFQNEAQLEKSRLLSDRFSAERPKGSFSTLEIQRTEQGDSAMYLCASSLAGYGGNQPQHFGDGTRLSIL.